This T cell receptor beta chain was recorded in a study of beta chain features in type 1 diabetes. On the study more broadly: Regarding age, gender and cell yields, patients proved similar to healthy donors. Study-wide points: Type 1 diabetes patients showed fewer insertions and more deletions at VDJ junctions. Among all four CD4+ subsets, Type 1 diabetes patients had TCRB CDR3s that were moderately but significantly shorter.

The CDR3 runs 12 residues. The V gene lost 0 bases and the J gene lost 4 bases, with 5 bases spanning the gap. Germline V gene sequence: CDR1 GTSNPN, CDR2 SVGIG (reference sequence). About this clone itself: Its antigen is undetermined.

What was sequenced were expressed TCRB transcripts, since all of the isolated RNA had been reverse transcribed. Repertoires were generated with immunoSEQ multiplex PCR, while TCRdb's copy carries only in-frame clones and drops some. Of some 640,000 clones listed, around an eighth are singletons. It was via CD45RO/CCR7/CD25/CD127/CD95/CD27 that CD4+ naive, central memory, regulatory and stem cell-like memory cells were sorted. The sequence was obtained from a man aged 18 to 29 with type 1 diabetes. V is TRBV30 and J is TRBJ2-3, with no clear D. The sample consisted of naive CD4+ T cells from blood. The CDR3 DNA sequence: TGTGCCTGGAGTGTAATTGCAGATACGCAGTATTTT. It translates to CAWSVIADTQYF.